This T cell receptor (beta chain) originates from a study of blood T cell repertoires in COVID-19 (TCRdb year 2020). In the study overall: Samples covering the acute and convalescent phases of COVID-19 were provided by collaborators in the United States, Italy and Spain. The material from the prospective study consisted of cDNA or gDNA derived from T cells, B-cell-depleted T cells, or PBMCs. Deeply sampled blood TCRbeta repertoires from subjects exposed to, actively infected with, or recovered from COVID-19 were included in the dataset. The repertoires were released in a freely available public database meant as a resource for research on the immune response to SARS-CoV-2. Samples came from the ongoing ImmuneRACE study (first 160 participants) plus 1,254 subjects from 6 global collaborators. Nearly every sample came with metadata listing a de-identified subject ID, COVID-19 status, age in years and sex. Where available, HLA class I and class II types were taken from metadata supplied by the sample provider and were not determined by assay-based typing. What the research found in general, with its limitations: Clinical and demographic metadata were provided uncurated, with the amount varying by source and participant.

A distance of 12 bases separates the germline ends of V and J, which lose 1 base and 3 bases respectively. Taken from the germline V gene, the CDR1 and CDR2 loops are MNHEY and SVGEGT. From the cysteine up to the phenylalanine, the CDR3 has a length of 15 residues. Only the CDR3 DNA stays, 45 bases, in frame from base 1. For this clone: Its antigen is not yet known. Base-call qualities are not available, and no considerably larger clone is one nucleotide away.

TCRbeta CDR3 regions were amplified from genomic DNA by means of the immunoSEQ Assay, a bias-controlled multiplex PCR. The original methods were these. Within the assay, amplification of reference gene primers was used to estimate how many nucleated cells each sample contained. To quantify the absolute abundance of each unique TCRbeta CDR3 rearrangement, sequence reads were collapsed and filtered. For each sample, productive Simpson clonality was calculated by taking the square root of Simpson's diversity index across productive rearrangements. TCRdb's version of the immuneACCESS table is confined to in-frame rearrangements and falls short of the full clone set. An unresolved V gene accounts for under half of the shortfall where checked; the remainder is of unknown origin. The DNA gave D and trimming, while V, J and clone size come from that table. The sample records around 200,000 clones, about 83% of which are singletons. Clones ranked in the top ten supply roughly 8.6% of the sample.

The collaborating institutions used their own protocols to collect whole blood in K2EDTA tubes. For TCRbeta analysis, collaborator samples were shipped as frozen whole blood, as isolated PBMCs, or as DNA extracted from either sample type. The sequencing input was peripheral blood. The chain links TRBV6-2 or TRBV6-3 with TRBJ1-2; the best D guess is TRBD1, with 5 bases matching. This clonotype originated in a man aged 40-50 years with active or convalescent COVID-19. The DNA sequence follows: TGTGCCAGCAGTTACTATGACAGTTCCTACTATGGCTACACCTTC. Its protein is CASSYYDSSYYGYTF.